Listed below are T cell receptor beta chains from one sample, sequenced in a study of T cell responses to AZD1222 COVID-19 vaccine. Method: immunoSEQ multiplex PCR; TCRdb's copy keeps in-frame clones and lacks some. The profile shows 100,000 or so clones, about 93% of them singletons. The input for sequencing was peripheral blood, taken on day 0 of AZD1222 vaccination. The origin of the receptors is an adult in good health. Each CDR3 is given with its conserved first and last residue. D genes are given only for firm matches. Only part of the rows carry a size: once, few, many, or a class if the clone is expanded.

clone_size	v_call	j_call	d_call	cdr3_nt	cdr3_aa
-	TRBV4-1	TRBJ1-1	TRBD1	TGCGCCAGCAGCCAAGATTGGGGACAGGGTTGGGGTTTGGCTGAAGCTTTCTTT	CASSQDWGQGWGLAEAFF
-	TRBV30	TRBJ1-6	-	TGTGCCTGGAGTGTTTATTATAATTCACCCCTCCACTTT	CAWSVYYNSPLHF
once	TRBV27	TRBJ2-5	-	TGTGCCAGCAGTCCTCGACAGCAAGAGACCCAGTACTTC	CASSPRQQETQYF
-	TRBV5-1	TRBJ2-3	-	TGCGCCAGCAGCTTGGTTGGGCTGGCAGATACGCAGTATTTT	CASSLVGLADTQYF
-	TRBV2	TRBJ1-2	-	TGTGCCAGCAGTGACAGAACTAAGGAGGGCTACACCTTC	CASSDRTKEGYTF
-	TRBV4-2	TRBJ1-1	TRBD1	TGTGCCAGCAGCCAAGCGGACAGGGCGAATGAAGCTTTCTTT	CASSQADRANEAFF
once	TRBV5-4	TRBJ2-2	TRBD1	TGTGCCAGCACCCACAGGGGCACCGGGGAGCTGTTTTTT	CASTHRGTGELFF
-	TRBV28	TRBJ2-3	TRBD2	TGTGCCAGCAGTTTCCGGCGGGAGAAACCAGATACGCAGTATTTT	CASSFRREKPDTQYF
-	TRBV28	TRBJ2-7	-	TGTGCCAGCGGACAGTCCTACGAGCAGTACTTC	CASGQSYEQYF
-	TRBV9	TRBJ2-1	-	TGTGCCAGCAGCGTAGAGGGGACCTACAATGAGCAGTTCTTC	CASSVEGTYNEQFF
-	TRBV6-4	TRBJ2-1	-	TGTGCCAGCGGCCGGGAGTTCGGGGACAATGAGCAGTTCTTC	CASGREFGDNEQFF
-	TRBV27	TRBJ2-2	-	TGTGCCAGCAGTTTGACTGGTCACACCGGGGAGCTGTTTTTT	CASSLTGHTGELFF
-	TRBV11-2	TRBJ2-7	TRBD2	TGTGCCAGCAGCGCAGGCCGGGGACTAGCCTACGAGCAGTACTTC	CASSAGRGLAYEQYF
-	TRBV7-6	TRBJ2-7	-	TGTGCCAGCAGCTTACGGCGAGGGGGGAGGGACGAGCAGTACTTC	CASSLRRGGRDEQYF
-	TRBV9	TRBJ2-1	-	TGTGCCAGCAGCCCTCAGCAGGGCCAGAATGAGCAGTTCTTC	CASSPQQGQNEQFF
-	TRBV9	TRBJ2-3	-	TGTGCCAGCAGCGGGGCCCGAACTACCACAGATACGCAGTATTTT	CASSGARTTTDTQYF
-	TRBV30	TRBJ2-3	TRBD2	TGTGCCTCTACTAGCGGGAGCTGGGATACGCAGTATTTT	CASTSGSWDTQYF
-	TRBV28	TRBJ1-5	-	TGTGCCAGCAGGACCCGACAGGTCAATCTGCCCCAGCATTTT	CASRTRQVNLPQHF
-	TRBV14	TRBJ2-2	-	TGTGCCAGCAGCCAAGTAGAAGGATTCAACACCGGGGAGCTGTTTTTT	CASSQVEGFNTGELFF
-	TRBV25-1	TRBJ1-1	TRBD1	TGTGCCAGCAGGCCGGGACAGGTTAGCTCTGAAGCTTTCTTT	CASRPGQVSSEAFF
-	TRBV4-1	TRBJ1-1	-	TGCGCCAGCCTCGCGGGGGTGGGGACTGAAGCTTTCTTT	CASLAGVGTEAFF
-	TRBV7-9	TRBJ1-1	-	TGTGCCAGCAGCTTGGTAATGAACACTGAAGCTTTCTTT	CASSLVMNTEAFF
-	TRBV7-9	TRBJ2-2	-	TGTGCCAGCAGCCCCAGGGGTAACACCGGGGAGCTGTTTTTT	CASSPRGNTGELFF
-	TRBV6-5	TRBJ1-5	-	TGTGCCAGCAGTTACTCGAGTGCAGGCGGCAATCAGCCCCAGCATTTT	CASSYSSAGGNQPQHF
once	TRBV5-1	TRBJ2-2	TRBD2	TGCGCCAGCACCCCCATCGAGGGGAGCGGGAGCGTCCACGGGGAGCTGTTTTTT	CASTPIEGSGSVHGELFF
-	TRBV5-1	TRBJ1-2	-	TGCGCCAGCAGCCCGTCGTCCGGGAGGGTAGATGGCTACACCTTC	CASSPSSGRVDGYTF
-	TRBV18	TRBJ2-7	-	TGTGCCAGCTCACCACTTTCCAGGGTGTACGAGCAGTACTTC	CASSPLSRVYEQYF
-	TRBV29-1	TRBJ1-1	-	TGCAGCGTTGTCCACAGCGAAACTGAAGCTTTCTTT	CSVVHSETEAFF
-	TRBV20-1	TRBJ2-5	TRBD2	TGCAGTGCTAGTACCCTTGGGAGCGGGAGCGGGAGAGAGACCCAGTACTTC	CSASTLGSGSGRETQYF
-	TRBV3-1/TRBV3-2	TRBJ2-2	-	TGTGCCAGCAGCCAACAGCAGGGGATAGCCGGGGAGCTGTTTTTT	CASSQQQGIAGELFF
medium-sized	TRBV4-2	TRBJ2-1	-	TGTGCCAGCAGCCCTCAGACTGGCTCCTACAATGAGCAGTTCTTC	CASSPQTGSYNEQFF
-	TRBV5-1	TRBJ2-3	TRBD2	TGCGCCAGCAGCCGCCAGACTAGCGGTAAGAGCACAGATACGCAGTATTTT	CASSRQTSGKSTDTQYF
-	TRBV29-1	TRBJ2-7	TRBD1	TGCAGCGCCCAGCGAGACAGGGCTTACGAGCAGTACTTC	CSAQRDRAYEQYF
-	TRBV11-2	TRBJ2-5	-	TGTGCCAGCAGCTTAGTGCAGGGTTGGGAGACCCAGTACTTC	CASSLVQGWETQYF
-	TRBV5-1	TRBJ2-5	TRBD1	TGCGCCAGCAGCTTGGGCAAGGGGGCGATGGAGACCCAGTACTTC	CASSLGKGAMETQYF
-	TRBV7-3	TRBJ2-2	-	TGTGCCAGCAGCCGGGGAGTGCAGGGCACCGGGGAGCTGTTTTTT	CASSRGVQGTGELFF
-	TRBV25-1	TRBJ2-1	-	TGTGCCAGCAGTGCCTCAGCTTACAATGAGCAGTTCTTC	CASSASAYNEQFF
-	TRBV3-1/TRBV3-2	TRBJ1-6	-	TGTGCCAGCAGCCCCCGACAGGCTAACTATAATTCACCCCTCCACTTT	CASSPRQANYNSPLHF
-	TRBV29-1	TRBJ2-5	-	TGCAGCGTTCAGCAGGCCTTCCTGAGGGAGACCCAGTACTTC	CSVQQAFLRETQYF
-	TRBV7-8	TRBJ2-7	-	TGTGCCAGCAGCTTGGACAGTACCTACGAGCAGTACTTC	CASSLDSTYEQYF
-	TRBV11-2	TRBJ1-6	-	TGTGCCAGCAGCTTTTACGATTCACCCCTCCACTTT	CASSFYDSPLHF
-	TRBV5-1	TRBJ2-2	TRBD2	TGCGCCAGCAGCAATCAGCCTAGCGGGGGGAACACCGGGGAGCTGTTTTTT	CASSNQPSGGNTGELFF
-	TRBV27	TRBJ2-7	TRBD2	TGTGCCAGCAGTTTGGACCCGGGACTAGCGGGCTACGAGCAGTACTTC	CASSLDPGLAGYEQYF
-	TRBV28	TRBJ2-6	-	TGTGCCAGCAGTTTAGGGGGGGCCGGGGCCAACGTCCTGACTTTC	CASSLGGAGANVLTF
-	TRBV9	TRBJ2-6	-	TGTGCCAGCAGCGTATCTGGGGCCAACGTCCTGACTTTC	CASSVSGANVLTF
-	TRBV2	TRBJ1-5	-	TGTGCCAGCAGTGTGAGGCGGCTGAATCAGCCCCAGCATTTT	CASSVRRLNQPQHF
-	TRBV14	TRBJ2-1	TRBD2	TGTGCCAGCAGCCCCCTCCGGGGAGGGCCTCCCATATATGAGCAGTTCTTC	CASSPLRGGPPIYEQFF
-	TRBV7-9	TRBJ2-3	-	TGTGCCAGCAGCAGACCCAGCACAGATACGCAGTATTTT	CASSRPSTDTQYF
-	TRBV2	TRBJ1-2	-	TGTGCCAGCAGCAGACAGGAAATCAGCTATGGCTACACCTTC	CASSRQEISYGYTF
-	TRBV5-1	TRBJ2-3	-	TGCGCCAGCAGCTCGGACATCACAGATACGCAGTATTTT	CASSSDITDTQYF
-	TRBV4-1	TRBJ2-7	TRBD1	TGCGCCAGCAGCCCTAGGACAGGCTCCTACGAGCAGCACTTC	CASSPRTGSYEQHF
-	TRBV12-3/TRBV12-4	TRBJ1-1	-	TGTGCCTCCCGGGGAGGAGAAGCTTTCTTT	CASRGGEAFF
-	TRBV12-3/TRBV12-4	TRBJ1-2	-	TGTGCCAGCACAGGGTACTATGGCTACACCTTC	CASTGYYGYTF
-	TRBV24-1	TRBJ2-3	-	TGTGCCACACAGATCGCTGGGCCCACAGATACGCAGTATTTT	CATQIAGPTDTQYF
-	TRBV15	TRBJ2-2	-	TGTGCCACCAGCACCGGGGACACCGGGGAGCTGTTTTTT	CATSTGDTGELFF